Listed here are 23 T cell receptor beta chains from one sample, sequenced in a study of identical twins. MiXCR was run by TCRdb on the 5' RACE reads, yielding one entry per CDR3 protein. The repertoire includes roughly 750,000 distinct CDR3 sequences, 21% of them detected once, and more than 4% sits in the top ten. The same sample was also used in a study of T cells expressing NK-cell markers.

Sample: PBMCs. The receptors originated from a woman aged 18-35 years in good health.

This clonotype was picked up a small number of times. CDR3 in amino acids: CASSLRRTIAGGLETQYF. In DNA form, the CDR3 reads TGTGCCAGCAGCTTACGCCGGACTATAGCGGGAGGGTTGGAGACCCAGTACTTC. The chain uses TRBV11-1 and TRBJ2-5; 11 bases match TRBD2. V lost 2 bases and J lost 5; bases outside the gene matches: 13. The V gene's germline CDR1 is SGHAT and CDR2 FQDESV (reference sequence). The CDR3 consists of 18 residues.

This chain joins TRBV6-1 and TRBJ2-7, with D unclear. The germline V gene encodes CDR1 MNHNS and CDR2 SASEGT. The CDR3 totals 12 residues. Trimming took off 3 bases at V and 4 bases at J, with 7 bases between the two ends. DNA of the CDR3: TGTGCCAGCAGTGACAGTCTATACGAGCAGTACTTC. The encoded protein is CASSDSLYEQYF.

CDR3 nucleotide sequence: TGCAGCGTTGAAAGGGCTTTGGGACAGGGGTCTGGCTACACCTTC. It is translated as CSVERALGQGSGYTF. The chain couples TRBV29-1 to TRBJ1-2; 10 nucleotides line up with TRBD1. Per germline, CDR1 SQVTM and CDR2 ANQGSEA. The V and J ends lost 2 bases and 7 bases, in that order; junction bases with no gene match: 10. The CDR3 sequence is 15 residues long.

This clonotype was seen only a few times. V is TRBV20-1 and J is TRBJ2-7; 7 bases fit TRBD2. Trimming at V came to 4 bases and at J to 0 bases, leaving 3 bases not matched to a gene. This CDR3 comprises 13 residues. Germline CDR1 and CDR2: DFQATT and SNEGSKA (reference sequence). The CDR3 is CSAKAGISYEQYF. DNA for the CDR3: TGCAGTGCTAAAGCGGGGATCTCCTACGAGCAGTACTTC.

The rearrangement links TRBV7-8 to TRBJ1-4, with D possibly matching TRBD1 (5 bases). This CDR3 region has 17 residues. Per germline, CDR1 SGHVS and CDR2 FQNEAQ. V was cut by 1 base and J by 5 bases, with 17 bases left in between. The CDR3 protein is CASSLDQIWGPNEKLFF. The CDR3 DNA reads as TGTGCCAGCAGCTTAGACCAAATCTGGGGACCAAATGAAAAACTGTTTTTT.

The table lists this clonotype with many counts. The rearrangement joins TRBV20-1 to TRBJ1-1; D ambiguous. Germline V gives CDR1 DFQATT, CDR2 SNEGSKA (reference sequence). This CDR3 region has 13 residues. V dropped 5 bases and J dropped 3 bases, with 13 bases sitting between them. Here the CDR3 DNA reads TGCAGTGCTCCCCAGCCTGGGGACACTGAAGCTTTCTTT. It translates to CSAPQPGDTEAFF.

This chain uses TRBV30 with TRBJ1-3, with TRBD1 as a possible D gene (5 bases). Per the germline V gene, CDR1 is GTSNPN and CDR2 is SVGIG (reference sequence). The CDR3 length is 15 residues. The V end lost 2 bases, the J end lost 0 bases, and 11 bases lay between the germline ends. CDR3 sequence (DNA): TGTGCCTGGAGTTGGGGGTTCAGCTCTGGAAACACCATATATTTT. This sequence encodes CAWSWGFSSGNTIYF.

This clonotype came up many times. The CDR3 bases are TGTGCCAGCAGCTTACGGGACAGGAGGACCTACGAGCAGTACTTC. Its protein product is CASSLRDRRTYEQYF. This sequence joins TRBV5-5 and TRBJ2-7; 8 bases are a match to TRBD1. The CDR3 covers 15 residues. Germline V gene data show CDR1 as SGHKS and CDR2 as YYEKEE (reference sequence). The trim removed 2 bases at V and 2 bases at J, leaving 6 bases unmatched.

The chain uses TRBV20-1 and TRBJ2-7, with TRBD1 as a possible D gene (5 bases). Germline V lookup: CDR1 DFQATT, CDR2 SNEGSKA (reference sequence). Between the trimmed V and J ends, which lost 1 base and 6 bases, there was a span of 7 bases. The CDR3 sequence is 11 residues long. The CDR3 DNA reads as TGCAGTGCTAGAGTAGGGGTCGAGCAGTACTTC. It specifies CSARVGVEQYF.

Written as DNA, the CDR3 is TGTGCCAGCAGCGTAGACCCGTCAGCTAACTATGGCTACACCTTC. Translated: CASSVDPSANYGYTF. The chain links TRBV9 to TRBJ1-2, with no clear D. CDR3 size: 15 residues. The germline V gene has CDR1 SGDLS and CDR2 YYNGEE. V lost 0 bases and J 0 bases, leaving 9 bases between the germline ends.

V usage is TRBV5-1 and J usage is TRBJ2-2, with 7 bases that match TRBD1. The CDR3 runs 15 residues. The junction had 6 bases not matched to a gene; V was cut back by 2 bases and J by 5 bases. Germline V gene sequence: CDR1 SGHRS, CDR2 YFSETQ. CDR3 loop: CASSLGTAVTGELFF. For the CDR3, the DNA is TGCGCCAGCAGCTTAGGGACAGCTGTGACCGGGGAGCTGTTTTTT. The whole variable domain, remainder taken from reference TRBV5-1 and TRBJ2-2, is KAGVTQTPRYLIKTRGQQVTLSCSPISGHRSVSWYQQTPGQGLQFLFEYFSETQRNKGNFPGRFSGRQFSNSRSEMNVSTLELGDSALYLCASSLGTAVTGELFFGEGSRLTVL.

This rearrangement joins TRBV29-1 to TRBJ2-3; D ambiguous. This CDR3 has 12 amino acids. CDR1 is SQVTM and CDR2 is ANQGSEA in the germline V gene. The V and J ends lost 7 bases and 1 base respectively, with 9 bases between them. In DNA, the CDR3 is TGCAGCGCCTACAAAGGCACAGATACGCAGTATTTT. Protein sequence: CSAYKGTDTQYF.

This clonotype occurred a few times. The V and J genes are TRBV5-5 and TRBJ2-1, with D possibly TRBD2 on 6 matching bases. This CDR3 has 14 residues. The V end lost 0 bases, the J end lost 6 bases, and 10 bases lay between the germline ends. Germline V CDR1 and CDR2: SGHKS, YYEKEE (reference sequence). In DNA form, the CDR3 reads TGTGCCAGCAGCTTGGAACGGGGACTCAATGAGCAGTTCTTC. It codes for CASSLERGLNEQFF. Complete variable domain (other parts from reference TRBV5-5 and TRBJ2-1): DAGVTQSPTHLIKTRGQQVTLRCSPISGHKSVSWYQQVLGQGPQFIFQYYEKEERGRGNFPDRFSARQFPNYSSELNVNALLLGDSALYLCASSLERGLNEQFFGPGTRLTVL.

This clonotype was counted a few times. The chain joins TRBV10-3 to TRBJ2-7, with a tentative D call TRBD2 (6 bases). Trimming pared 3 bases from V and 2 bases from J, leaving 11 bases between. The CDR3 has 14 residues. Germline values: CDR1 ENHRY, CDR2 SYGVKD. The CDR3 loop is CAISDSRGTYEQYF. The CDR3, as DNA: TGTGCCATCAGTGACTCGCGGGGAACCTACGAGCAGTACTTC.

This clonotype was observed a few times. V usage is TRBV21-1 and J usage is TRBJ1-1; the table calls TRBD1, which could not be checked here. TRBV21-1 is noted as a pseudogene. This CDR3 contains 15 residues. In DNA, the CDR3 is TGTGCCAGCGGTGGGGGTGGGGGTGAGAACACTGAAGCTTTCTTT. It specifies CASGGGGGENTEAFF.

This clonotype was seen a handful of times. The gene calls are TRBV5-5 and TRBJ2-3, with D possibly TRBD2 on 6 matching bases. Looked up from germline, CDR1 is SGHKS and CDR2 is YYEKEE (reference sequence). This CDR3 contains 14 residues. V was shortened by 4 bases and J by 6 bases, with 15 bases between the two germline ends. The CDR3 coding sequence is TGTGCCAGCAGCAGGGCGCGTGGGGGGGATACGCAGTATTTT. Translated, it gives CASSRARGGDTQYF.

The V gene is TRBV7-2, the J gene TRBJ2-1; TRBD2 agrees at 9 bases. The CDR3 contains 16 residues. The germline gives CDR1 SGHTA, CDR2 FQGNSA. The J segment lost 4 bases and the V segment lost 4 bases, leaving 8 bases of the junction unmatched. This chain's CDR3 is CASSSRSGSIYNEQFF. CDR3 nucleotides: TGTGCCAGCAGCTCACGTAGCGGGAGTATATACAATGAGCAGTTCTTC.

CDR3 sequence reads: CASSLARVRETQYF. CDR3 nucleotides: TGTGCCAGCAGCTTAGCACGGGTGAGGGAGACCCAGTACTTC. This chain links TRBV11-2 with TRBJ2-5; D remains unclear. The CDR3 totals 14 residues. Germline CDR1 SGHAT, CDR2 FQNNGV. V lost 1 base and J lost 5, with 11 bases in between. Supplemented by reference TRBV11-2 and TRBJ2-5, the full variable domain reads EAGVAQSPRYKIIEKRQSVAFWCNPISGHATLYWYQQILGQGPKLLIQFQNNGVVDDSQLPKDRFSAERLKGVDSTLKIQPAKLEDSAVYLCASSLARVRETQYFGPGTRLLVL.

This clonotype turned up a few times. The rearrangement links TRBV12-3 or TRBV12-4 to TRBJ2-1; TRBD2 might be the D (6 bases). Trimming stripped 6 bases from V and 7 bases from J, with 16 bases between. CDR3 length: 14 amino acids. The CDR3 protein is CASSMRGGGNEQFF. DNA for the CDR3: TGTGCCAGCAGCATGAGGGGAGGAGGGAATGAGCAGTTCTTC.

The genes are TRBV2 and TRBJ2-5; TRBD2 is a possible D gene (5 bases). V dropped 8 bases and J dropped 3 bases, with 16 bases sitting between them. The CDR3 consists of 14 residues. The V gene's germline CDR1 is SNHLY and CDR2 FYNNEI. CDR3: CASRRAVIEETQYF. CDR3 DNA: TGTGCCAGCCGGAGAGCGGTAATTGAAGAGACCCAGTACTTC.

The table lists this clonotype with a few counts. This rearrangement joins TRBV18 to TRBJ2-5; tentatively, D is TRBD2 (6 bases). Germline lookup yields CDR1 KGHSH and CDR2 LQKENI. The CDR3 runs 13 residues. V lost 10 bases and J 0 bases, leaving 12 bases between the germline ends. The CDR3 region has the DNA TGTGCCACTCTGGAGGGGTACCAAGAGACCCAGTACTTC. This codes for CATLEGYQETQYF.

This clonotype has at least ten counts. One junction end does not reproduce the germline sequence, and a read error may be involved. The chain recombines TRBV6-1 with TRBJ2-4; perhaps TRBD2 as D (6 bases). This CDR3 has 15 residues. CDR1 is MNHNS, CDR2 SASEGT, per germline. CDR3 amino acids: CATKVGGGGKTIQYF. DNA of the CDR3: TGTGCCACCAAGGTTGGGGGAGGAGGCAAAACCATTCAGTACTTC.

V and J are TRBV12-3 or TRBV12-4 and TRBJ1-1; no definite D call. V was pared by 2 bases and J by 3 bases, with 7 bases between. The CDR3 consists of 13 residues. CDR3 protein: CASSLPEDTEAFF. The CDR3 DNA reads as TGTGCCAGCAGTTTACCAGAAGACACTGAAGCTTTCTTT.